This T cell receptor (beta chain) was sequenced for a study of regulatory T cells in long-lasting Graves disease. About the study: Under 3 months of antithyroid drugs had been taken by newly diagnosed Graves' patients.

A note on this clonotype: Its antigen remains unidentified.

Study-level findings and limits: Public clonotype sharing was higher in persistent than newly diagnosed patients.

Libraries of TCR beta came from iRepertoire HTBI primers plus Arm-PCR of CDR3 regions. TCRdb ran MiXCR on the multiplex PCR reads and lists one entry per CDR3 protein. The table shows about 400,000 distinct CDR3 sequences, with roughly 17% occurring only once. V lost 3 bases and J lost 5; bases outside the gene matches: 12. This CDR3 contains 16 residues. Germline V gene data show CDR1 as SGHNT and CDR2 as YYREEE (reference sequence). Regarding time point: newly diagnosed GD, antithyroid drugs for less than 3 months. PBMCs were the source of the RNA used for TCR sequencing. These data were also reused for a study on T cells in Graves' hyperthyroidism and ophthalmopathy. That report notes: Patients aged 18 to 65 had newly diagnosed hyperthyroidism lasting under 2 months. Carried out on the TCR CDR3, a first-round RT-PCR used the HTBI primer set.

This receptor was obtained from a woman aged 18-29 years with Graves disease. The source material was peripheral blood mononuclear cells (PBMCs), sampled at new diagnosis, from a patient treated with antithyroid drugs. The chain couples TRBV5-4 to TRBJ2-3; 7 bases map to TRBD1. The DNA for the CDR3 is TGTGCCAGCAGCTCACTAACAGGGGTGTCCGGAGATACGCAGTATTTT. Translating it yields CASSSLTGVSGDTQYF.